This entry is about one T cell receptor beta chain. Its antigen is currently unknown. The primer mix had 60 Vbeta and 13 Jbeta primers. Clones were read by immunoSEQ multiplex PCR, and TCRdb kept only the in-frame ones, dropping some. The sample holds about 190,000 clones, about four fifths seen once. The donors, nominally healthy at sampling, likely had unrecorded immune exposures. These data are taken from a study of cytomegalovirus exposure and HLA in healthy donors. Study-level points and caveats: Most TCR sequences proved rare, with some public TCRs found in many donors. The study labeled fewer than 200 TCR beta chains cytomegalovirus-associated.

CDR1 SGHTA and CDR2 FQGTGA come from the germline V gene. The V end lost 2 bases, the J end lost 7 bases, and 17 bases lay between the germline ends. The CDR3 contains 15 residues. The chain joins TRBV7-3 to TRBJ1-2; TRBD1 is a possible D gene (5 bases). Sequencing was performed on PBMCs. This clonotype originated in a woman in her thirties in good health and CMV-seropositive. The CDR3 loop reads CASSLSGEASGGYTF. In nucleotides, the CDR3 is TGTGCCAGCAGCTTATCGGGGGAGGCCTCGGGTGGCTACACCTTC.